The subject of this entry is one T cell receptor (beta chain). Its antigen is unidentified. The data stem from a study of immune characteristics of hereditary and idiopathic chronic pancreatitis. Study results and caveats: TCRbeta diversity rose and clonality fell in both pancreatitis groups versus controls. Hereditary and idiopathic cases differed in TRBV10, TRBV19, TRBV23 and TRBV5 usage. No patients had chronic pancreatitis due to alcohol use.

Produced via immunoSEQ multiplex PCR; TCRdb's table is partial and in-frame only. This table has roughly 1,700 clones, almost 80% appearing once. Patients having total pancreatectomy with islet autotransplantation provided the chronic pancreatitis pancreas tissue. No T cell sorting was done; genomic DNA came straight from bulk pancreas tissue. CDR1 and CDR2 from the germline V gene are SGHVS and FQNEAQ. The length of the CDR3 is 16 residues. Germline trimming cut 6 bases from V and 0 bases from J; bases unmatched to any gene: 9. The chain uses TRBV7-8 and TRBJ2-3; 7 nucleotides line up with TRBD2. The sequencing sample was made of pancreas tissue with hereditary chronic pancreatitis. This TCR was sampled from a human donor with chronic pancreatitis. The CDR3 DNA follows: TGTGCCAGCAGTTCCCGGCTGCGGGGGAGCACAGATACGCAGTATTTT. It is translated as CASSSRLRGSTDTQYF.